This T cell receptor (beta chain) was identified during a study of CD8+ T cells in alopecia areata. In regard to this clone: The antigen is unknown.

Treatment in this sample: oral pan-JAK inhibitor, 5-10 mg twice daily. A FACSAria was used to sort CD4+ and CD8+ T cells. These cells came from PBMCs. Sequencing templates came from extracted RNA that was reverse transcribed into cDNA. TCRdb keeps only in-frame clones here, not all; method: immunoSEQ multiplex PCR. The table lists 130,000 or so clones, over 60% of them singletons. Study-level points and caveats: Significant decreases in scalp clonality and expanded CD8+ clones followed tofacitinib treatment.

The V end lost 5 bases, the J end lost 6 bases, and 13 bases lay between the germline ends. Germline-derived CDR1 and CDR2 are SEHNR and FQNEAQ (reference sequence). This CDR3 is 13 amino acids long. The chain joins TRBV7-9 to TRBJ1-1; TRBD1 is a possible D gene (5 bases). The specimen was CD4+ T cells sorted from blood, collected at week 4, from a patient treated with tofacitinib. The clonotype comes from a human donor with alopecia areata. The CDR3 region is CASSALRGAEAFF. In nucleotides, the CDR3 is TGTGCCAGCAGCGCCCTACGGGGCGCTGAAGCTTTCTTT.